The 32 T cell receptor beta chains listed next were all sequenced from one sample in a study of shared clonotypes between healthy human individuals. Assay used: immunoSEQ multiplex PCR; TCRdb lists only in-frame clones, some missing. The sample carries roughly 640,000 clones, 95% to 98% recorded once. Source material: naive CD4+ T cells sorted from blood. Subset here: CD45RA+ positively selected. All receptors derive from a woman in her 30s in good health.

The chain carries TRBV5-3 and TRBJ2-1; a weak D match, TRBD1 (5 bases). TRBV5-3 is marked as an open reading frame, function uncertain. The V and J ends lost 0 bases and 1 base respectively, with 14 bases between them. The CDR3 contains 17 residues. The CDR3 nucleotides are TGTGCCAGAAGCTTGGAACAGGTCCTAATTTCCTACAATGAGCAGTTCTTC. Its protein product is CARSLEQVLISYNEQFF.

The chain carries TRBV28 and TRBJ1-4; 8 bases line up with TRBD1. The CDR3 spans 15 residues. V was pared by 4 bases and J by 2 bases, with 3 bases of the junction left unmatched. Germline V gene data show CDR1 as MDHEN and CDR2 as SYDVKM. CDR3 loop: CASSSDRATNEKLFF. CDR3 DNA: TGTGCCAGCAGTTCGGACAGGGCGACTAATGAAAAACTGTTTTTT.

The genes are TRBV7-9 and TRBJ2-1; 12 bases agree with TRBD2. Germline V lookup: CDR1 SEHNR, CDR2 FQNEAQ (reference sequence). CDR3 size: 17 residues. J lost 7 bases, V lost 5 bases, and 12 bases had no gene match. CDR3 coding DNA: TGTGCCAGCAGCCACACCGGGACTAGCGGGTTAGAAAATGAGCAGTTCTTC. Translation: CASSHTGTSGLENEQFF.

The rearrangement joins TRBV15 to TRBJ2-1, with 8 nucleotides matching TRBD1. V shed 2 bases, J shed 7 bases, and the junction held 10 bases outside the gene matches. Germline V lookup: CDR1 LNHNV, CDR2 YYDKDF (reference sequence). The CDR3 consists of 16 residues. CDR3 residues: CATSRRPGRGQNEQFF. CDR3 nucleotide sequence: TGTGCCACCAGCAGAAGACCGGGCAGGGGGCAAAATGAGCAGTTCTTC.

V gene TRBV7-2 combines with J gene TRBJ2-5; no firm D call. The CDR3 is made up of 13 amino acids. V lost 0 bases and J lost 4, with 6 bases in between. CDR1 is SGHTA, CDR2 FQGNSA, per germline. The CDR3 region is CASSLARLETQYF. CDR3 coding DNA: TGTGCCAGCAGCTTAGCGAGATTAGAGACCCAGTACTTC.

The genes are TRBV19 and TRBJ2-7, with 10 nucleotides matching TRBD2. The germline V gene encodes CDR1 LNHDA and CDR2 SQIVND (reference sequence). V lost 5 bases and J lost 2; bases outside the gene matches: 6. The CDR3 is made up of 15 amino acids. The CDR3 loop reads CASSYLAGEPYEQYF. The CDR3 nucleotides are TGTGCCAGTAGTTACCTAGCGGGAGAGCCCTACGAGCAGTACTTC.

This clone is a singleton in its sample. The J gene is TRBJ2-1, the V gene TRBV7-9; maybe TRBD1 (6 bases). CDR1 and CDR2 (germline): SEHNR, FQNEAQ (reference sequence). V was shortened by 6 bases and J by 5 bases, with 17 bases between the two germline ends. The CDR3 length is 15 residues. The DNA of the CDR3 is TGTGCCAGCAGGCCCGCCGGGACATTGCACAATGAGCAGTTCTTC. Protein product: CASRPAGTLHNEQFF.

This chain links TRBV6-5 with TRBJ2-7, with TRBD1 matching over 10 bases. CDR1 and CDR2 from the germline V gene are MNHEY and SVGAGI. This CDR3 contains 14 residues. V lost 6 bases to trimming and J lost 4 bases; unmatched junction nucleotides: 6. The CDR3 loop reads CASSRDRGSYEQYF. In DNA form, the CDR3 reads TGTGCCAGCAGCCGGGACAGGGGATCTTACGAGCAGTACTTC.

The chain recombines TRBV29-1 with TRBJ2-5, with D possibly TRBD2 on 7 matching bases. The germline V and J ends were trimmed by 6 bases and 5 bases, with 16 bases remaining between them. The CDR3 contains 13 residues. Looked up from germline, CDR1 is SQVTM and CDR2 is ANQGSEA. CDR3 sequence: CSVREGGPETQYF. The CDR3 bases are TGCAGCGTGAGGGAGGGGGGTCCCGAGACCCAGTACTTC.

This clone has only one observation. The V and J genes are TRBV11-2 and TRBJ2-5; TRBD2 matches 7 bases. The DNA matches TRBJ2-7 better at its end, which makes the J call doubtful. The CDR3 has 14 residues. Germline V gives CDR1 SGHAT, CDR2 FQNNGV. CDR3 nucleotide sequence: TGTGCCAGCAGCTTCCGACTAGCTGCTTACGAGCAGTACTTC. This encodes CASSFRLAAYEQYF.

The V and J genes are TRBV2 and TRBJ2-6; 10 bases line up with TRBD1. The CDR3 sequence is 18 residues long. The germline V gene encodes CDR1 SNHLY and CDR2 FYNNEI. V dropped 6 bases and J dropped 1; count of bases not matched to a gene: 9. The CDR3 DNA reads TGTGCCAGCAGGGTCGTCCCGGGACAGGGGTCTGGGGCCAACGTCCTGACTTTC. Its translation: CASRVVPGQGSGANVLTF.

The V and J genes are TRBV5-4 and TRBJ1-2, with D possibly being TRBD1 (6 bases). V was cut by 1 base and J by 8 bases, with 12 bases left in between. CDR3 length equals 13 residues. Germline values: CDR1 SGHNT, CDR2 YYREEE (reference sequence). The CDR3 sequence: CASSLFTGSGYTF. The CDR3 bases are TGTGCCAGCAGCTTGTTCACAGGGTCGGGCTACACCTTC.

Here the CDR3 reads CASSPGGNQPQHF. DNA of the CDR3: TGTGCCAGCAGCCCCGGGGGCAATCAGCCCCAGCATTTT. The chain combines TRBV5-5 with TRBJ1-5; D is uncertain. Trimming removed 4 bases at V and 2 bases at J, with 7 bases between. CDR1 is SGHKS, CDR2 YYEKEE, per germline (reference sequence). The CDR3 runs 13 residues.

This clone was observed a single time. This chain uses TRBV6-5 with TRBJ2-7; 8 bases are a match to TRBD1. This CDR3 is built from 14 residues. V lost 8 bases to trimming and J lost 6 bases; unmatched junction nucleotides: 12. Germline CDR1 MNHEY, CDR2 SVGAGI. The CDR3 DNA reads TGTGCCAGCCGGAAGACGGGACAGGTTGGCGAGCAGTACTTC. Translation gives CASRKTGQVGEQYF.

This chain joins TRBV7-9 and TRBJ1-1, with 7 bases matching TRBD1. The CDR3 has 15 amino acids. Germline V CDR1 and CDR2: SEHNR, FQNEAQ (reference sequence). V was pared by 3 bases and J by 3 bases, with 7 bases of the junction left unmatched. The CDR3 sequence is CASSFSGGGYTEAFF. CDR3 sequence (DNA): TGTGCCAGCAGCTTCTCAGGGGGAGGTTACACTGAAGCTTTCTTT.

CDR3: CASSLLQGSGTDTQYF. The CDR3 DNA reads as TGTGCCAGCAGTTTATTGCAGGGTAGTGGGACAGATACGCAGTATTTT. The chain is built from TRBV28 and TRBJ2-3; D might be TRBD1 (5 bases). Looked up from germline, CDR1 is MDHEN and CDR2 is SYDVKM. This CDR3 is 16 amino acids long. V was shortened by 1 base and J by 3 bases, with 14 bases between the two germline ends.

This chain connects TRBV5-1 to TRBJ2-6; no definite D call. V lost 1 base and J 0 bases, leaving 8 bases between the germline ends. This CDR3 has 16 residues. Germline V gene lookup returns CDR1 SGHRS and CDR2 YFSETQ. The CDR3 reads CASSLTWTSGANVLTF. The CDR3 region has the DNA TGCGCCAGCAGCTTGACGTGGACCTCTGGGGCCAACGTCCTGACTTTC.

A word on this clone: Germline is not matched at one junction end, which may reflect a read error. The rearrangement uses TRBV10-3 and TRBJ2-1; 7 nucleotides line up with TRBD2. This CDR3 spans 14 amino acids. The germline V gene encodes CDR1 ENHRY and CDR2 SYGVKD. The CDR3: CAISEPVQREGLIF. DNA of the CDR3: TGTGCCATCAGTGAGCCCGTTCAGCGGGAAGGATTGATCTTC.

This sequence joins TRBV21-1 and TRBJ2-1; the D call in the table, TRBD2, was not verified against the DNA. TRBV21-1 is termed a pseudogene. This CDR3 contains 16 residues. The CDR3 nucleotides read TGTGCCAGCAGCAAAGGAGACGGGAGACTATACAATGAGCAGTTCTTC. Encoded protein: CASSKGDGRLYNEQFF.

The rearrangement uses TRBV5-1 and TRBJ2-7, with 8 bases lining up with TRBD2. Trimming at V came to 7 bases and at J to 4 bases, leaving 19 bases not matched to a gene. The CDR3 is 17 amino acids. CDR1 is SGHRS and CDR2 is YFSETQ in the germline V gene. CDR3 nucleotides: TGCGCCAGCCAACGCCACTCGGGGGGGGACGCAAGATACGAGCAGTACTTC. It is translated as CASQRHSGGDARYEQYF.

The chain links TRBV6-5 to TRBJ2-7; 9 positions agree with TRBD1. Losses at the gene ends were 2 bases for V and 3 bases for J; bases not matched to a gene: 5. CDR3 length: 15 amino acids. Germline assignment: CDR1 MNHEY and CDR2 SVGAGI. The CDR3 bases are TGTGCCAGCAGTTACGGACAGGGGACCTACTACGAGCAGTACTTC. Residues: CASSYGQGTYYEQYF.

The rearrangement uses TRBV18 and TRBJ2-5; D is ambiguous. Germline V gene sequence: CDR1 KGHSH, CDR2 LQKENI. Trimming took off 4 bases at V and 5 bases at J, with 11 bases between the two ends. CDR3 length: 13 amino acids. CDR3 sequence (DNA): TGTGCCAGCTCACAGGGATTGGAGGAGACCCAGTACTTC. This translates into CASSQGLEETQYF.

This clone was observed a single time. Other nucleotide sequences in the sample specify the same CDR3. The V gene is TRBV2, the J gene TRBJ2-1, with TRBD2 as a possible D gene (6 bases). V dropped 9 bases and J dropped 4 bases, with 7 bases sitting between them. This CDR3 has 11 amino acids. The germline CDR1 and CDR2 sequences are SNHLY and FYNNEI. Written as DNA, the CDR3 is TGTGCCAGTAGCGGATACAATGAGCAGTTCTTC. The encoded protein is CASSGYNEQFF.

This chain uses TRBV1 with TRBJ2-5. The DNA end lines up better with TRBJ2-7; the J call may be wrong. TRBV1 is a known pseudogene. The CDR3 totals 16 residues. The CDR3 here is CTSSQHHRDGDYEQYF. The CDR3 DNA reads as TGCACCAGCAGCCAGCATCACCGGGACGGTGACTACGAGCAGTACTTC.

The chain is built from TRBV28 and TRBJ1-5; maybe TRBD1 (6 bases). The length of the CDR3 is 14 residues. The germline V and J ends were trimmed by 3 bases and 4 bases, with 10 bases remaining between them. Germline V gene sequence: CDR1 MDHEN, CDR2 SYDVKM. The CDR3 protein is CASSFGGPNQPQHF. CDR3 coding DNA: TGTGCCAGCAGTTTTGGGGGGCCAAATCAGCCCCAGCATTTT.

The J gene is TRBJ1-1, the V gene TRBV7-2, with a possible D match to TRBD1 (6 bases). The CDR3 covers 13 residues. CDR1 is SGHTA, CDR2 FQGNSA, per germline. The V end lost 5 bases, the J end lost 5 bases, and 12 bases lay between the germline ends. The CDR3 sequence: CASSVKGVTEAFF. The DNA of the CDR3 is TGTGCCAGCAGCGTTAAGGGGGTTACTGAAGCTTTCTTT.

The chain uses TRBV27 and TRBJ2-1; D unresolved. Per the germline V gene, CDR1 is MNHEY and CDR2 is SMNVEV (reference sequence). V was clipped by 4 bases and J by 5 bases, with 18 bases between them. The CDR3 contains 16 residues. The CDR3 DNA reads TGTGCCAGCAGTTACCTCTGGGCTAGGGCTAACAATGAGCAGTTCTTC. Translated: CASSYLWARANNEQFF.

The chain links TRBV19 to TRBJ2-1; D is uncertain. The CDR3 totals 17 residues. CDR1 is LNHDA, CDR2 SQIVND, per germline (reference sequence). Trimming took 0 bases from V and 3 from J, leaving 15 bases between them. The CDR3 is CASSIEAAPSGYNEQFF. The DNA of the CDR3 is TGTGCCAGTAGTATAGAGGCGGCCCCCTCGGGCTACAATGAGCAGTTCTTC.

The chain links TRBV5-1 to TRBJ2-7; D possibly uses TRBD1 or TRBD2 (5 bases each). Trimming shortened V by 4 bases and J by 5 bases, and 28 bases separated the two germline ends. The CDR3 loop spans 18 amino acids. Germline CDR1 and CDR2: SGHRS and YFSETQ. The CDR3 bases are TGCGCCAGCAGCCCGCTATTCGGGGAAAGGGGTTCATCCGACGAGCAGTACTTC. Residues: CASSPLFGERGSSDEQYF.

The gene calls are TRBV28 and TRBJ1-1; no definite D call. Germline assignment: CDR1 MDHEN and CDR2 SYDVKM. There are 14 residues in the CDR3. Trimming stripped 7 bases from V and 1 base from J, with 13 bases between. The CDR3: CASIPPGKNTEAFF. In nucleotides, the CDR3 is TGTGCCAGCATCCCCCCGGGGAAGAACACTGAAGCTTTCTTT.

This clone is a singleton in its sample. The V and J genes are TRBV28 and TRBJ2-2; D could derive from TRBD1 or TRBD2 (5 bases each). This CDR3 has 14 residues. V was shortened by 5 bases and J by 4 bases, with 11 bases between the two germline ends. CDR1 is MDHEN, CDR2 SYDVKM, per germline. In DNA, the CDR3 is TGTGCCAGCAGTACCGGGACCCCCACCGGGGAGCTGTTTTTT. It yields the protein CASSTGTPTGELFF.

V and J are TRBV4-2 and TRBJ2-5; TRBD2 matches at 7 bases. The CDR3 is 17 residues long. J lost 3 bases, V lost 4 bases, and 14 bases had no gene match. The germline V gene has CDR1 LGHNA and CDR2 YNFKEQ. The DNA for the CDR3 is TGTGCCAGCAGCCTCGGCACGGGACTACAATCGGAAGAGACCCAGTACTTC. Protein sequence: CASSLGTGLQSEETQYF.